This T cell receptor (beta chain) was sequenced during a study of blood T cell repertoires in COVID-19. Looking at the study overall: Researchers got acute and convalescent COVID-19 samples from the United States, Italy and Spain. The cDNA or gDNA used as material had been derived from T cells, B-cell-depleted T cells, or PBMCs.

Original handling: Estimation of nucleated cell counts was performed using reference gene primer amplification. Assay used: immunoSEQ multiplex PCR; TCRdb lists only in-frame clones, some missing. The V and J calls and clone size come from that table; D and trimming were worked out from the DNA. The table has some 77,000 clones, 70% to 85% seen once. This CDR3 is 16 amino acids long. The junction had 7 bases not matched to a gene; V was cut back by 3 bases and J by 2 bases. Germline V lookup: CDR1 LNHDA, CDR2 SQIVND (reference sequence). This clonotype was obtained from a woman aged 55-69 years with acute or convalescent COVID-19. The sequencing sample was made of peripheral blood. The chain joins TRBV19 to TRBJ2-7; 10 nucleotides agree with TRBD2. CDR3 residues: CASSMPPSGGAYEQYF. The CDR3 nucleotides are TGTGCCAGTAGTATGCCCCCCAGCGGGGGGGCCTACGAGCAGTACTTC.